Presented here are 26 T cell receptor beta chains from one specimen sequenced in a study of cytomegalovirus exposure and HLA in healthy donors. Primers included in the PCR were 60 Vbeta and 13 Jbeta primers. Here immunoSEQ multiplex PCR was the method, and the copy in TCRdb shows in-frame clones only, minus some. The sample shows around 150,000 clones, 65% to 85% of them seen only once. Specimen: PBMCs. The receptors come from a male donor in good health and CMV-seropositive.

V is TRBV10-3 and J is TRBJ1-3; D is uncertain. Deletions cut 7 bases from V and 0 bases from J, with 16 bases between. CDR1 is ENHRY, CDR2 SYGVKD, per germline. This CDR3 spans 16 amino acids. The chain's CDR3 is CAITPAGVDSGNTIYF. CDR3 bases: TGTGCCATCACCCCAGCCGGGGTCGACTCTGGAAACACCATATATTTT.

In its sample, this clone was seen once. The chain joins TRBV5-1 to TRBJ1-6; 8 bases are a match to TRBD1. This CDR3 spans 17 amino acids. With V trimmed by 4 bases and J by 2 bases, 8 bases remained unmatched. Germline V gives CDR1 SGHRS, CDR2 YFSETQ. CDR3 coding DNA: TGCGCCAGCAGCGGACAGGGTAGTAGCGCCTATAATTCACCCCTCCACTTT. Translated, it gives CASSGQGSSAYNSPLHF.

This clone has only a few counts. The chain is built from TRBV7-3 and TRBJ2-1, with TRBD2 matching over 9 bases. The CDR3 totals 22 residues. After removal of 4 bases from V and 0 bases from J, the junction contained 22 bases not matched to a gene. The germline gives CDR1 SGHTA, CDR2 FQGTGA. DNA for the CDR3: TGTGCCAGCAGCTCCCCAATCTTTGGAACGGCCGGCGGGAGGGCCTCCTACAATGAGCAGTTCTTC. Its protein is CASSSPIFGTAGGRASYNEQFF.

V usage is TRBV2 and J usage is TRBJ2-7, with D maybe TRBD1 (5 bases). The CDR3 is 15 residues long. The V end was cut by 4 bases, the J end by 4 bases, with 17 bases between. In germline, CDR1 is SNHLY, CDR2 FYNNEI. For the CDR3, the DNA is TGTGCCAGCAGTGCGGATCAGGGTGCCCTTTACGAGCAGTACTTC. Its protein is CASSADQGALYEQYF.

The genes are TRBV19 and TRBJ2-3; possibly TRBD2 for D (5 bases). V gave up 6 bases and J gave up 0 bases, with 10 bases separating them. Per the germline V gene, CDR1 is LNHDA and CDR2 is SQIVND (reference sequence). CDR3 length: 14 residues. CDR3 sequence (DNA): TGTGCCAGTAGGGGCGGGTTAAGCACAGATACGCAGTATTTT. The encoded protein is CASRGGLSTDTQYF. Variable domain in full (rest from reference TRBV19 and TRBJ2-3): DGGITQSPKYLFRKEGQNVTLSCEQNLNHDAMYWYRQDPGQGLRLIYYSQIVNDFQKGDIAEGYSVSREKKESFPLTVTSAQKNPTAFYLCASRGGLSTDTQYFGPGTRLTVL.

The chain combines TRBV29-1 with TRBJ2-7; D is possibly TRBD2 (6 bases). The CDR3 is 13 residues long. V was clipped by 6 bases and J by 2 bases, with 14 bases between them. The germline CDR1 and CDR2 sequences are SQVTM and ANQGSEA. The CDR3 spells CSVRSGRAYEQYF. In DNA, the CDR3 is TGCAGCGTCCGAAGCGGGCGGGCCTACGAGCAGTACTTC.

The chain recombines TRBV7-2 with TRBJ1-4, with unresolved D. The V end was cut by 3 bases, the J end by 0 bases, with 5 bases between. The CDR3 extends over 14 amino acids. In germline, CDR1 is SGHTA, CDR2 FQGNSA. The CDR3 protein is CASSFLATNEKLFF. CDR3 DNA: TGTGCCAGCAGCTTCCTTGCAACTAATGAAAAACTGTTTTTT.

CDR3 sequence reads: CSVERPGAGRDTQYF. The CDR3 nucleotides read TGCAGCGTTGAACGGCCAGGGGCCGGCCGGGATACGCAGTATTTT. J is TRBJ2-3 and V is TRBV29-1; D is perhaps TRBD1 (6 bases). Germline CDR1 SQVTM, CDR2 ANQGSEA. The CDR3 is 15 amino acids. Between the trimmed V and J ends, which lost 2 bases and 6 bases, there was a span of 18 bases.

V is TRBV10-3 and J is TRBJ1-6; 9 bases match TRBD1. The length of the CDR3 is 13 residues. V was clipped by 6 bases and J by 7 bases; unmatched bases: 1. CDR1 is ENHRY, CDR2 SYGVKD, per germline. The CDR3 here is CAISGTGNSPLHF. CDR3 DNA sequence: TGTGCCATCAGCGGGACAGGGAATTCACCCCTCCACTTT.

This chain connects TRBV6-1 to TRBJ1-4; no clear D gene. The CDR3 contains 15 residues. Trimming removed 1 base from V and 2 bases from J, with 8 bases in between. Germline V gene data show CDR1 as MNHNS and CDR2 as SASEGT. CDR3 sequence reads: CASSEGTSTNEKLFF. CDR3 nucleotide sequence: TGTGCCAGCAGTGAAGGAACATCTACTAATGAAAAACTGTTTTTT.

This rearrangement joins TRBV18 to TRBJ2-7; 9 bases align to TRBD2. J gave up 4 bases and V 3 bases, and 7 bases lay outside the gene matches. This CDR3 spans 15 amino acids. CDR1 and CDR2 (germline): KGHSH, LQKENI. CDR3 sequence: CASSPPSGGWYEQYF. CDR3 DNA: TGTGCCAGCTCACCTCCGAGCGGGGGGTGGTACGAGCAGTACTTC.

This clone was observed a single time. The rearrangement joins TRBV12-5 to TRBJ2-1, with 7 positions matching TRBD2. J was trimmed by 8 bases and V by 1 base; bases with no gene match: 8. Germline V lookup: CDR1 LGHNT, CDR2 FRNRAP. The CDR3 sequence is 15 residues long. CDR3 coding DNA: TGTGCTAGTGGTTTGGCAGCGGGGCGGCGTGATGAGCAGTTCTTC. It yields the protein CASGLAAGRRDEQFF.

The CDR3 region has the DNA TGTGCCAGCAGCCCCACCCGAGCGGGGGTAGTCGAGACCCAGTACTTC. It codes for CASSPTRAGVVETQYF. This chain uses TRBV11-3 with TRBJ2-5; 8 bases match TRBD2. The V and J ends lost 5 bases and 5 bases, in that order; junction bases with no gene match: 13. Germline values: CDR1 SGHNT, CDR2 YENEEA. The CDR3 spans 16 residues.

The chain employs TRBV9 and TRBJ2-1; 11 bases map to TRBD2. With V trimmed by 0 bases and J by 6 bases, 5 bases remained unmatched. CDR1 and CDR2 (germline): SGDLS, YYNGEE. The CDR3 runs 16 residues. The CDR3 sequence: CASSVGSLAGGNEQFF. The CDR3 region has the DNA TGTGCCAGCAGCGTAGGAAGCCTAGCGGGGGGCAATGAGCAGTTCTTC.

The CDR3 DNA follows: TGTGCCAGCAAGGTACTAGGGACAGGGGACTATGGCTACACCTTC. Its translation is CASKVLGTGDYGYTF. This chain connects TRBV6-1 to TRBJ1-2, with 10 bases that match TRBD1. CDR1 is MNHNS, CDR2 SASEGT, per germline. With V trimmed by 7 bases and J by 3 bases, 8 bases remained unmatched. The CDR3 runs 15 residues.

This clone has just a few counts. V is TRBV5-4 and J is TRBJ2-1; the match to TRBD1 covers 9 bases. The germline V gene encodes CDR1 SGHNT and CDR2 YYREEE (reference sequence). Losses at the gene ends were 4 bases for V and 10 bases for J; bases not matched to a gene: 9. This CDR3 has 14 amino acids. The CDR3 bases are TGTGCCAGCAGCGCTCCGGGACAGGGCAGGGAGCAGTTCTTC. The encoded protein is CASSAPGQGREQFF.

J is TRBJ2-7 and V is TRBV13, with D uncertain. The CDR3 sequence is 13 residues long. V lost 2 bases and J 5 bases, leaving 10 bases between the germline ends. The V gene's germline CDR1 is PRHDT and CDR2 FYEKMQ (reference sequence). In DNA form, the CDR3 reads TGTGCCAGCAGCTTATATAATCGGGACGAGCAGTACTTC. It codes for CASSLYNRDEQYF. The variable domain in full, with the rest retrieved from reference TRBV13 and TRBJ2-7, is AAGVIQSPRHLIKEKRETATLKCYPIPRHDTVYWYQQGPGQDPQFLISFYEKMQSDKGSIPDRFSAQQFSDYHSELNMSSLELGDSALYFCASSLYNRDEQYFGPGTRLTVT.

This clone was observed a handful of times. The CDR3 here is CASSSDSLAGKLFF. In DNA, the CDR3 is TGTGCCAGCAGTTCGGACAGTCTGGCGGGAAAACTGTTTTTT. V is TRBV6-6 and J is TRBJ1-4, with D tentatively TRBD1 (6 bases). The CDR3 extends over 14 amino acids. The germline V gene has CDR1 MNHNY and CDR2 SVGAGI (reference sequence). Trimming shortened V by 4 bases and J by 10 bases, and 16 bases separated the two germline ends.

V and J are TRBV30 and TRBJ2-2, with D perhaps matching TRBD1 (7 bases). V dropped 3 bases and J dropped 4 bases, with 24 bases sitting between them. Looked up from germline, CDR1 is GTSNPN and CDR2 is SVGIG (reference sequence). This CDR3 has 18 amino acids. The CDR3 spells CAWSHTDRVWGATGELFF. The CDR3 coding sequence is TGTGCCTGGAGCCATACCGACAGGGTTTGGGGGGCCACCGGGGAGCTGTTTTTT.

The gene calls are TRBV5-5 and TRBJ1-5, with D unclear. CDR1 and CDR2 (germline): SGHKS, YYEKEE (reference sequence). The CDR3 sequence is 14 residues long. V dropped 0 bases and J dropped 2 bases, with 6 bases sitting between them. The CDR3 loop reads CASSLGGGNQPQHF. CDR3 nucleotides: TGTGCCAGCAGCTTGGGTGGAGGCAATCAGCCCCAGCATTTT. Drawing the rest from reference TRBV5-5 and TRBJ1-5, the complete variable domain is DAGVTQSPTHLIKTRGQQVTLRCSPISGHKSVSWYQQVLGQGPQFIFQYYEKEERGRGNFPDRFSARQFPNYSSELNVNALLLGDSALYLCASSLGGGNQPQHFGDGTRLSIL.

The chain has TRBV14 and TRBJ2-5; D might be TRBD2 (6 bases). The CDR3 covers 15 residues. Per the germline V gene, CDR1 is SGHDN and CDR2 is FVKESK. V lost 1 base and J lost 4, with 13 bases in between. Written as DNA, the CDR3 is TGTGCCAGCAGCCAAGGGATACGGGACTCAGAGACCCAGTACTTC. Protein sequence: CASSQGIRDSETQYF.

The chain uses TRBV18 and TRBJ2-5; TRBD2 matches 9 bases. The CDR3 runs 15 residues. The V gene's germline CDR1 is KGHSH and CDR2 LQKENI. The junction had 7 bases not matched to a gene; V was cut back by 5 bases and J by 3 bases. The CDR3, as DNA: TGTGCCAGCTCAAGAACCAGGACTAGCGAAGAGACCCAGTACTTC. Its translation is CASSRTRTSEETQYF.

The gene calls are TRBV28 and TRBJ2-7, with a weak D call TRBD2 (6 bases). Trimming pared 5 bases from V and 6 bases from J, leaving 17 bases between. Germline V lookup: CDR1 MDHEN, CDR2 SYDVKM. The CDR3 has 14 residues. The CDR3 reads CASSTTRVGAEQYF. The CDR3 region has the DNA TGTGCCAGCAGTACGACTAGGGTCGGGGCCGAGCAGTACTTC.

This clone has only a few counts. V usage is TRBV4-2 and J usage is TRBJ2-7, with D uncertain. This CDR3 has 15 residues. The germline gives CDR1 LGHNA, CDR2 YNFKEQ. Trimming removed 0 bases at V and 3 bases at J, with 12 bases between. The CDR3 sequence is CASSQDGQAIYEQYF. The DNA for the CDR3 is TGTGCCAGCAGCCAAGATGGGCAGGCCATCTACGAGCAGTACTTC.

This rearrangement joins TRBV15 to TRBJ2-1, with D maybe TRBD2 (5 bases). Trimming removed 5 bases from V and 5 bases from J, with 13 bases in between. The germline V gene has CDR1 LNHNV and CDR2 YYDKDF (reference sequence). The CDR3 extends over 14 amino acids. CDR3 nucleotides: TGTGCCACCAGCCCCACCGGGAAGCACAATGAGCAGTTCTTC. Protein sequence: CATSPTGKHNEQFF.

The chain recombines TRBV29-1 with TRBJ2-7; 8 nucleotides align to TRBD2. This CDR3 is 14 amino acids long. Germline assignment: CDR1 SQVTM and CDR2 ANQGSEA. The J segment lost 5 bases and the V segment lost 4 bases, leaving 10 bases of the junction unmatched. The CDR3 DNA follows: TGCAGCGTTGGGACGGGGGGGAGAGGCGACGAGCAGTACTTC. It yields the protein CSVGTGGRGDEQYF.